The clone carrying this T cell receptor beta chain was counted many times. The data derive from a study of neurological immune-mediated disorders. This CDR3 region has 16 residues. The V end lost 5 bases, the J end lost 3 bases, and 16 bases lay between the germline ends. CDR1 and CDR2 from the germline V gene are LGHDT and YNNKEL (reference sequence). Stated time point: longitudinal time-point 3. It was from 2 million PBMCs stored at -80 C that the unsorted libraries were obtained. TCRdb passed the 5' RACE reads through MiXCR, listing each CDR3 protein once. The data contain roughly 53,000 distinct CDR3 sequences, approximately 9.2% of them seen just once; the ten biggest clones take up 1.9%.

The rearrangement uses TRBV3-1 and TRBJ1-4; no clear D. This clonotype originated in a woman in her forties in good health. The sequencing sample was made of PBMCs. In nucleotides, the CDR3 is TGTGCCAGCAGCGCCGCCAGTCTAGGACCTAATGAAAAACTGTTTTTT. This encodes CASSAASLGPNEKLFF.